Listed here are 2 T cell receptor beta chains from one sample, sequenced in a study of T cell clonality in common variable immunodeficiency. Regarding the study as a whole: Common variable immunodeficiency TCR beta sequences reportedly had fewer deletions and N-nucleotide insertions.

For these receptors, no antigen is known. Produced via immunoSEQ multiplex PCR; TCRdb's table is partial and in-frame only. Singletons are absent from the sample, which has approximately 20,000 clones. The sequenced sample was peripheral blood mononuclear cells. The receptors here all came from a human donor with common variable immunodeficiency.

In this sample, this clone turned up many times. The read comes to an end 3 residues before the CDR3 does, leaving the germline J gene to fill in the end. V and J are TRBV7-3 and TRBJ1-2; maybe TRBD1 (5 bases). The germline CDR1 and CDR2 sequences are SGHTA and FQGTGA. The V end lost 2 bases, the J end lost 5 bases, and 9 bases lay between the germline ends. This CDR3 has 13 amino acids. The DNA read from the CDR3 is TGTGCCAGCAGCTTAGGGGCGGATTATGGC. Translated, it gives CASSLGADYG. The entire CDR3 protein reads CASSLGADYGYTF.

In this sample, this clone turned up many times. The observed sequence ends 3 residues before the CDR3 terminus, with the missing tail filled in from the germline J gene. This chain joins TRBV20-1 and TRBJ2-7; 8 nucleotides align to TRBD2. The CDR3 is 16 amino acids. The trim removed 6 bases at V and 1 base at J, leaving 14 bases unmatched. The germline V gene has CDR1 DFQATT and CDR2 SNEGSKA (reference sequence). The CDR3 DNA, read in part, is TGCAGTGCCCACGGGACTAGAGCATTGAGTTCCTACGAG. This sequence encodes CSAHGTRALSSYE. The CDR3 in full is CSAHGTRALSSYEQYF.